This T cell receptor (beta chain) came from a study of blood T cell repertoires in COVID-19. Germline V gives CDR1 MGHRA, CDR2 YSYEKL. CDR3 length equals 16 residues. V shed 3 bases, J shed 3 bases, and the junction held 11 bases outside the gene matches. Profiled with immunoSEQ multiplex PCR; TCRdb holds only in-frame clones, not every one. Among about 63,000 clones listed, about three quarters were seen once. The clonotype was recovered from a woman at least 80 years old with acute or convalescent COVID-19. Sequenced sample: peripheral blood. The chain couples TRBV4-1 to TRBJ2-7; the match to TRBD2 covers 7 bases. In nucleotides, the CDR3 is TGCGCCAGCAGCCACCTTGGGAGGGCGTCATACTACGAGCAGTACTTC. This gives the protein CASSHLGRASYYEQYF.